This entry lists 25 T cell receptor beta chains sequenced from one sample in a study of blood T cell repertoires in COVID-19. TCRdb's copy holds only in-frame clones and misses some; the assay was immunoSEQ multiplex PCR. The sample shows 55,000 to 65,000 clones, about 87% of them seen only once. Sequencing input: peripheral blood. The origin of the receptors is a human donor with active COVID-19. The donor label of this sample is uncertain.

The V and J genes are TRBV4-3 and TRBJ2-2; tentative D call: TRBD2 (5 bases). CDR3 size: 17 residues. Germline loops: CDR1 LGHNA, CDR2 YSLEER. Trimming stripped 0 bases from V and 9 bases from J, with 20 bases between. This CDR3 reads CASSQDSLPGGYRELFF. As DNA, the CDR3 is TGCGCCAGCAGCCAAGACAGCCTTCCCGGCGGGTATCGGGAGCTGTTTTTT.

V and J are TRBV20-1 and TRBJ1-1, with D hard to call. V was pared by 3 bases and J by 2 bases, with 13 bases between. Germline CDR1 reads DFQATT; CDR2 reads SNEGSKA (reference sequence). This CDR3 is 14 amino acids long. This CDR3 is CSASSGGFNTEAFF. CDR3 sequence (DNA): TGCAGTGCTAGTAGTGGAGGTTTTAACACTGAAGCTTTCTTT.

This chain joins TRBV7-3 and TRBJ2-5, with 8 bases fitting TRBD2. The V gene's germline CDR1 is SGHTA and CDR2 FQGTGA. J gave up 2 bases and V 4 bases, and 6 bases lay outside the gene matches. The CDR3 covers 15 residues. The CDR3 spells CASSSSGLGQETQYF. Written as DNA, the CDR3 is TGTGCCAGCAGCTCATCGGGACTAGGGCAAGAGACCCAGTACTTC.

This chain joins TRBV11-2 and TRBJ2-3; 14 positions match TRBD2. Germline trimming cut 2 bases from V and 4 bases from J; bases unmatched to any gene: 2. CDR3 length equals 16 residues. Germline values: CDR1 SGHAT, CDR2 FQNNGV. CDR3 coding DNA: TGTGCCAGCAGCTTAATGGGACTAGCGGGGGCAGATACGCAGTATTTT. This gives the protein CASSLMGLAGADTQYF.

The CDR3 nucleotides are TGCGCCAGCAGCTTGAGCGGGAGGGTTGAAGAGACCCAGTACTTC. Its translation: CASSLSGRVEETQYF. The J gene is TRBJ2-5, the V gene TRBV5-1; 10 nucleotides match TRBD2. The CDR3 consists of 15 residues. CDR1 SGHRS and CDR2 YFSETQ come from the germline V gene. Trimming removed 1 base from V and 3 bases from J; junction bases left unmatched: 3.

This chain uses TRBV7-2 with TRBJ2-3; 8 bases match TRBD2. Losses at the gene ends were 6 bases for V and 1 base for J; bases not matched to a gene: 0. This CDR3 has 13 residues. Germline CDR1 is SGHTA and CDR2 is FQGNSA. The CDR3 here is CASRRGGTDTQYF. CDR3 nucleotides: TGTGCCAGCAGGCGGGGGGGCACAGATACGCAGTATTTT.

V is TRBV19 and J is TRBJ1-5, with D unclear. The CDR3 covers 17 residues. Germline lookup yields CDR1 LNHDA and CDR2 SQIVND (reference sequence). V was cut by 4 bases and J by 5 bases, with 21 bases left in between. In nucleotides, the CDR3 is TGTGCCAGTAGTACGACGCCTCTCCCCCTAGACTATCAGCCCCAGCATTTT. Translating it yields CASSTTPLPLDYQPQHF.

This clone was recorded once. The chain has TRBV7-9 and TRBJ1-4; 7 bases are a match to TRBD1. V was clipped by 5 bases and J by 5 bases; unmatched bases: 8. The CDR3 consists of 15 residues. Looked up from germline, CDR1 is SEHNR and CDR2 is FQNEAQ (reference sequence). The CDR3 loop reads CASSRDRAGNEKLFF. For the CDR3, the DNA is TGTGCCAGCAGCCGAGACAGGGCGGGGAATGAAAAACTGTTTTTT.

The chain couples TRBV7-6 to TRBJ1-1, with 9 bases matching TRBD1. Per germline, CDR1 SGHVS and CDR2 FNYEAQ. Trimming took 3 bases from V and 6 from J; bases not matched to a gene: 8. This CDR3 is built from 15 residues. CDR3 region: CASSFSGQGTSEAFF. CDR3 DNA: TGTGCCAGCAGCTTCTCTGGACAGGGGACATCTGAAGCTTTCTTT.

In its sample, this clone was seen a few times. The chain joins TRBV4-1 to TRBJ2-7; TRBD2 matches at 10 bases. The CDR3 runs to 14 residues. The V gene's germline CDR1 is MGHRA and CDR2 YSYEKL. V lost 4 bases, J lost 3 bases, and 3 bases stayed unmatched. CDR3 nucleotide sequence: TGCGCCAGCAGCCCCCTAGCGGGAGACTACGAGCAGTACTTC. It is translated as CASSPLAGDYEQYF.

The V call is TRBV25-1, the J call TRBJ2-7; D may be TRBD1 (6 bases). V was shortened by 7 bases and J by 4 bases, with 14 bases between the two germline ends. The CDR3 has 13 residues. Germline CDR1 and CDR2: MGHDK and SYGVNS. CDR3 sequence reads: CASTSDRTYEQYF. CDR3 bases: TGTGCCAGCACCTCGGACAGAACTTACGAGCAGTACTTC.

The chain uses TRBV2 and TRBJ2-3, with a tentative D call TRBD1 (5 bases). Looked up from germline, CDR1 is SNHLY and CDR2 is FYNNEI. CDR3 size: 12 residues. V dropped 3 bases and J dropped 7 bases, with 8 bases sitting between them. The CDR3: CASSDGHNTQYF. The CDR3 DNA follows: TGTGCCAGCAGTGATGGACATAATACGCAGTATTTT.

V is TRBV5-1 and J is TRBJ2-3; 15 nucleotides agree with TRBD2. Looked up from germline, CDR1 is SGHRS and CDR2 is YFSETQ. With V trimmed by 4 bases and J by 7 bases, 4 bases remained unmatched. CDR3 length equals 15 residues. The CDR3 coding sequence is TGCGCCAGCAGCGCCGGGACTAGCGGGGGGAATACGCAGTATTTT. Amino acid sequence: CASSAGTSGGNTQYF.

V usage is TRBV5-1 and J usage is TRBJ2-1; 7 nucleotides line up with TRBD2. J lost 2 bases, V lost 3 bases, and 8 bases had no gene match. The CDR3 is made up of 16 amino acids. Germline V gives CDR1 SGHRS, CDR2 YFSETQ. As DNA, the CDR3 is TGCGCCAGCAGCTGGGCCGGGACTACCACCTACAATGAGCAGTTCTTC. Protein product: CASSWAGTTTYNEQFF.

This clone was recorded only once. The V call is TRBV3-1 (or the pseudogene TRBV3-2), the J call TRBJ2-7; the D is unclear. V was clipped by 2 bases and J by 2 bases, with 16 bases between them. Germline V lookup: CDR1 LGHDT, CDR2 YNNKEL (reference sequence). This CDR3 comprises 16 residues. CDR3 coding DNA: TGTGCCAGCAGCCAATCCGGTCGAGCGCGGCCCTACGAGCAGTACTTC. It is translated as CASSQSGRARPYEQYF.

The chain is built from TRBV7-2 and TRBJ1-2, with 8 positions matching TRBD1. The junction had 8 bases not matched to a gene; V was cut back by 3 bases and J by 8 bases. There are 14 residues in the CDR3. In germline, CDR1 is SGHTA, CDR2 FQGNSA. DNA of the CDR3: TGTGCCAGCAGCTTTGACAGGGGTCTAGGAGGCTACACCTTC. This sequence encodes CASSFDRGLGGYTF.

The chain uses TRBV28 and TRBJ2-1, with TRBD2 matching over 13 bases. The germline V gene has CDR1 MDHEN and CDR2 SYDVKM. This CDR3 is built from 17 residues. Losses at the gene ends were 3 bases for V and 4 bases for J; bases not matched to a gene: 6. CDR3 in DNA: TGTGCCAGCAGTTTTAAGGGGGGACTAGCGGGATACAATGAGCAGTTCTTC. This sequence encodes CASSFKGGLAGYNEQFF.

The rearrangement links TRBV6-5 to TRBJ2-7, with D possibly being TRBD1 (8 bases). The germline CDR1 and CDR2 sequences are MNHEY and SVGAGI. The CDR3 is 14 residues long. The V end lost 6 bases, the J end lost 3 bases, and 15 bases lay between the germline ends. The CDR3 DNA reads as TGTGCCAGCAGCGACAGGGGAGGGGGCTACGAGCAGTACTTC. Its protein is CASSDRGGGYEQYF.

In its sample, this clone was seen once. The rearrangement uses TRBV7-2 and TRBJ2-7, with 7 bases that match TRBD2. With V trimmed by 1 base and J by 3 bases, 3 bases remained unmatched. The CDR3 consists of 14 residues. Germline lookup yields CDR1 SGHTA and CDR2 FQGNSA. This CDR3 reads CASSLDGRYYEQYF. CDR3 coding DNA: TGTGCCAGCAGCTTAGACGGGAGGTACTACGAGCAGTACTTC.

This chain connects TRBV7-2 to TRBJ2-1, with 8 bases that match TRBD2. Trimming at V came to 4 bases and at J to 7 bases, leaving 9 bases not matched to a gene. The CDR3 runs 15 residues. Germline V gene sequence: CDR1 SGHTA, CDR2 FQGNSA. CDR3 nucleotide sequence: TGTGCCAGCAGCTCTTACGGGGGGGCATGGAATGAGCAGTTCTTC. Protein sequence: CASSSYGGAWNEQFF. Variable domain in full (rest from reference TRBV7-2 and TRBJ2-1): GAGVSQSPSNKVTEKGKDVELRCDPISGHTALYWYRQSLGQGLEFLIYFQGNSAPDKSGLPSDRFSAERTGGSVSTLTIQRTQQEDSAVYLCASSSYGGAWNEQFFGPGTRLTVL.

This chain uses TRBV19 with TRBJ2-1; D remains ambiguous. Per the germline V gene, CDR1 is LNHDA and CDR2 is SQIVND (reference sequence). The CDR3 is 14 residues long. Trimming took off 1 base at V and 13 bases at J, with 17 bases between the two ends. CDR3 nucleotide sequence: TGTGCCAGTAGTATAGCCCCCCCAATTGTCACTCAGTTCTTC. Translated: CASSIAPPIVTQFF.

This clone was counted a few times. The rearrangement joins TRBV3-1 (or the pseudogene TRBV3-2) to TRBJ2-7; perhaps TRBD2 as D (6 bases). This CDR3 has 15 residues. Germline V gives CDR1 LGHDT, CDR2 YNNKEL (reference sequence). V shed 1 base and J shed 3 bases, with 13 bases lying between them. In DNA, the CDR3 is TGTGCCAGCAGCCAAGCCCCTAGCGACCTCTACGAGCAGTACTTC. Amino acid sequence: CASSQAPSDLYEQYF.

This sequence joins TRBV5-1 and TRBJ1-1, with D uncertain. V gave up 7 bases and J gave up 0 bases, with 7 bases separating them. CDR3 size: 12 residues. Per germline, CDR1 SGHRS and CDR2 YFSETQ. Here the CDR3 DNA reads TGCGCCAGCCGACTGATGAACACTGAAGCTTTCTTT. Translation gives CASRLMNTEAFF. Together with reference TRBV5-1 and TRBJ1-1, the CDR3 gives the full variable domain: KAGVTQTPRYLIKTRGQQVTLSCSPISGHRSVSWYQQTPGQGLQFLFEYFSETQRNKGNFPGRFSGRQFSNSRSEMNVSTLELGDSALYLCASRLMNTEAFFGQGTRLTVV.

V is TRBV7-2 and J is TRBJ2-4, with 10 bases aligning to TRBD2. V lost 1 base to trimming and J lost 3 bases; unmatched junction nucleotides: 9. The CDR3 contains 18 residues. The germline V gene encodes CDR1 SGHTA and CDR2 FQGNSA. CDR3 in amino acids: CASSLVASGGPGKNIQYF. The CDR3 bases are TGTGCCAGCAGCTTAGTGGCTAGCGGGGGCCCGGGCAAAAACATTCAGTACTTC. Looking up the rest from reference TRBV7-2 and TRBJ2-4 gives the full variable domain: GAGVSQSPSNKVTEKGKDVELRCDPISGHTALYWYRQSLGQGLEFLIYFQGNSAPDKSGLPSDRFSAERTGGSVSTLTIQRTQQEDSAVYLCASSLVASGGPGKNIQYFGAGTRLSVL.

The table lists this clone with a count of one. Mismatch with germline at one junction end may stem from a read error. In nucleotides, the CDR3 is TGTGCCAGCAGTTACCTTGGGACAGGGCTTAACTTC. It specifies CASSYLGTGLNF. The chain is built from TRBV6-2 or TRBV6-3 and TRBJ2-5; TRBD1 agrees at 9 bases. This CDR3 comprises 12 residues. In germline, CDR1 is MNHEY, CDR2 SVGEGT.